This is a list of T cell receptor beta chains from one sample in a study of T-cell reconstitution after alpha-beta-depleted transplantation in children. TCRdb used MiXCR to reprocess the PCR reads, holding one entry per CDR3 protein. The data hold about 980,000 distinct CDR3 sequences, with about 26% observed a single time. Sequencing used PBMCs, mostly from graft donor cells, obtained 360 days after TCRalphabeta/CD19-depleted stem cell transplant. All receptors come from a boy less than two years old who had a stem cell transplant for SCID, so the T cells may come from the graft donor. CDR3s include the opening cysteine and the closing phenylalanine or tryptophan. A D gene is named only where the DNA matches it firmly. Size values are once, few and many counts, or a class for expanded clones, and some rows have none.

D gene: .; V gene: TRBV29-1; J gene: TRBJ2-1; clone size: few; CDR3 DNA: TGCAGCGTTGATCCAGGGAGTTCCTACAATGAGCAGTTCTTC; CDR3 protein: CSVDPGSSYNEQFF
D gene: TRBD2; V gene: TRBV3-1; J gene: TRBJ2-2; clone size: .; CDR3 DNA: TGTGCCAGCAGCCAAGCGGGACTAGCGGGCGTAGGGGAGCTGTTTTTT; CDR3 protein: CASSQAGLAGVGELFF
D gene: TRBD2; V gene: TRBV3-1; J gene: TRBJ2-2; clone size: many; CDR3 DNA: TGTGCCAGCCGGCGGACTAGCGGGGTCACCGGGGAGCTGTTTTTT; CDR3 protein: CASRRTSGVTGELFF
D gene: .; V gene: TRBV5-2; J gene: TRBJ2-3; clone size: .; CDR3 DNA: TGTGCCAGGGGCCCGGGGGCAGGGGGCCCAGATACGCAGTATTTT; CDR3 protein: CARGPGAGGPDTQYF
D gene: .; V gene: TRBV15; J gene: TRBJ2-7; clone size: .; CDR3 DNA: TGTGCCACCAGCCCTATCATAGAGGGAGATGGCGAGCAGTACTTC; CDR3 protein: CATSPIIEGDGEQYF
D gene: .; V gene: TRBV12-3/TRBV12-4; J gene: TRBJ2-1; clone size: .; CDR3 DNA: TGTGCCAGCAGACCGATAGGGGATTACAATGAGCAGTTCTTC; CDR3 protein: CASRPIGDYNEQFF
D gene: TRBD1; V gene: TRBV6-5; J gene: TRBJ2-2; clone size: .; CDR3 DNA: TGTGCCAGCAGTTACAGCCAGGGGGCAGCCGGGGAGCTGTTTTTT; CDR3 protein: CASSYSQGAAGELFF
D gene: .; V gene: TRBV12-3/TRBV12-4; J gene: TRBJ2-7; clone size: few; CDR3 DNA: TGTGCCAGCAGTCCCCGTCGGAGGGGGAGGTATATTTTCCGCGAGCAGTACTTC; CDR3 protein: CASSPRRRGRYIFREQYF
D gene: .; V gene: TRBV27; J gene: TRBJ2-2; clone size: many; CDR3 DNA: TGTGCCAGCCGTACATACGGGGAGCTGTTTTTT; CDR3 protein: CASRTYGELFF
D gene: .; V gene: TRBV5-1; J gene: TRBJ2-5; clone size: .; CDR3 DNA: TGCGCCAGCAGCCTGACACTCCTAGGAGAGACCCAGTACTTC; CDR3 protein: CASSLTLLGETQYF
D gene: TRBD1; V gene: TRBV5-1; J gene: TRBJ2-7; clone size: .; CDR3 DNA: TGCGCCAGCAGCTCGACAGGGGTGGGTGAGCAGTACTTC; CDR3 protein: CASSSTGVGEQYF
D gene: .; V gene: TRBV24-1; J gene: TRBJ2-6; clone size: few; CDR3 DNA: TGTGCCACCAGTGAAGGCGGCTCGGGGGCCAACGTCCTGACTTTC; CDR3 protein: CATSEGGSGANVLTF
D gene: TRBD2; V gene: TRBV20-1; J gene: TRBJ2-4; clone size: .; CDR3 DNA: TGCAGTGCTAGAAGCGGGGTGGGCAAAAACATTCAGTACTTC; CDR3 protein: CSARSGVGKNIQYF
D gene: .; V gene: TRBV6-1; J gene: TRBJ2-7; clone size: .; CDR3 DNA: TGTGCCAGCAGTGAATTACCGGTCGGGGCGTATATTACCTACGAGCAGTACTTC; CDR3 protein: CASSELPVGAYITYEQYF
D gene: .; V gene: TRBV29-1; J gene: TRBJ1-2; clone size: .; CDR3 DNA: TGCAGCGTTTCCGCGGGCCTTAACTATGGCTACACCTTC; CDR3 protein: CSVSAGLNYGYTF
D gene: .; V gene: TRBV18; J gene: TRBJ2-1; clone size: .; CDR3 DNA: TGTGCCAGCTCACCACCGGGTTGGAATGAGCAGTTCTTC; CDR3 protein: CASSPPGWNEQFF
D gene: TRBD2; V gene: TRBV5-1; J gene: TRBJ2-1; clone size: .; CDR3 DNA: TGCGCCAGCAGCTTGGGATCGACTAGCGGGGGTTGGAATGAGCAGTTCTTC; CDR3 protein: CASSLGSTSGGWNEQFF
D gene: TRBD1; V gene: TRBV4-1; J gene: TRBJ1-1; clone size: few; CDR3 DNA: TGCGCCAGCAGCCATCATGGACAGGGTGAGACTGAAGCTTTCTTT; CDR3 protein: CASSHHGQGETEAFF
D gene: .; V gene: TRBV5-1; J gene: TRBJ1-2; clone size: few; CDR3 DNA: TGCGCCAGCAGCTTGGGTGAATTCTATGGCTACACCTTC; CDR3 protein: CASSLGEFYGYTF
D gene: TRBD2; V gene: TRBV27; J gene: TRBJ2-3; clone size: .; CDR3 DNA: TGTGCCAGCTCAGTTGGGGGACCTTTAGCGGGGGTCACAGATACGCAGTATTTT; CDR3 protein: CASSVGGPLAGVTDTQYF
D gene: TRBD2; V gene: TRBV28; J gene: TRBJ2-3; clone size: few; CDR3 DNA: TGTGCCAGCAGTTTCCCTACTAGCGGCAGCACAGATACGCAGTATTTT; CDR3 protein: CASSFPTSGSTDTQYF
D gene: .; V gene: TRBV28; J gene: TRBJ1-1; clone size: .; CDR3 DNA: TGTGCCAGCAGTTCAATCAGGGCCTCGGGCACTGAAGCTTTCTTT; CDR3 protein: CASSSIRASGTEAFF
D gene: .; V gene: TRBV6-5; J gene: TRBJ1-1; clone size: .; CDR3 DNA: TGTGCCAGCAGTTACCCCGGACAGACTGAAGCTTTCTTT; CDR3 protein: CASSYPGQTEAFF
D gene: .; V gene: TRBV20-1; J gene: TRBJ2-7; clone size: few; CDR3 DNA: TGCAGTGCTGTCCGGGACAACTCCTACGAGCAGTACTTC; CDR3 protein: CSAVRDNSYEQYF
D gene: .; V gene: TRBV6-5; J gene: TRBJ2-1; clone size: .; CDR3 DNA: TGTGCCAGCAGTTTACAGGGTGGTGTCGATGAGCAGTTCTTC; CDR3 protein: CASSLQGGVDEQFF
D gene: .; V gene: TRBV5-1; J gene: TRBJ1-4; clone size: .; CDR3 DNA: TGCGCCAGCAGCTTGGAAGGGGATCCTAATGAAAAACTGTTTTTT; CDR3 protein: CASSLEGDPNEKLFF
D gene: TRBD2; V gene: TRBV5-1; J gene: TRBJ2-7; clone size: few; CDR3 DNA: TGCGCCAGCAGCCCGGGGGACTACTACGAGCAGTACTTC; CDR3 protein: CASSPGDYYEQYF
D gene: TRBD2; V gene: TRBV7-9; J gene: TRBJ2-3; clone size: few; CDR3 DNA: TGTGCCAGCAGCCCTCGACTAGCGGGGGTCACAGATACGCAGTATTTT; CDR3 protein: CASSPRLAGVTDTQYF
D gene: TRBD2; V gene: TRBV5-1; J gene: TRBJ2-5; clone size: .; CDR3 DNA: TGCGCCAGCAGCTTCTTCCGCGGGGGACCCCAGGAGACCCAGTACTTC; CDR3 protein: CASSFFRGGPQETQYF
D gene: TRBD1; V gene: TRBV7-7; J gene: TRBJ2-1; clone size: few; CDR3 DNA: TGTGCCAGCAGCCCAGGGGACAGGCCTTACAATGAGCAGTTCTTC; CDR3 protein: CASSPGDRPYNEQFF
D gene: TRBD1; V gene: TRBV4-3; J gene: TRBJ2-7; clone size: .; CDR3 DNA: TGCGCCAGCAGCCCTGGACAGGGCTTTGGCGAGCAGTACTTC; CDR3 protein: CASSPGQGFGEQYF
D gene: .; V gene: TRBV6-6; J gene: TRBJ1-3; clone size: .; CDR3 DNA: TGTGCCAGCAGTTCACAGGGAGGAAACACCATATATTTT; CDR3 protein: CASSSQGGNTIYF
D gene: .; V gene: TRBV28; J gene: TRBJ2-7; clone size: few; CDR3 DNA: TGTGCCAGCAGCCCCGCCTGGGACTACGAGCAGTACTTC; CDR3 protein: CASSPAWDYEQYF
D gene: .; V gene: TRBV5-1; J gene: TRBJ2-2; clone size: few; CDR3 DNA: TGCGCCAGCAGCTTGGCCCCGGGACCTGGGGGCGGGGAGCTGTTTTTT; CDR3 protein: CASSLAPGPGGGELFF
D gene: TRBD1; V gene: TRBV6-1; J gene: TRBJ2-2; clone size: many; CDR3 DNA: TGTGCCAGCAGGAGACAGGGTTTAGGAACCGGGGAGCTGTTTTTT; CDR3 protein: CASRRQGLGTGELFF
D gene: .; V gene: TRBV12-3/TRBV12-4; J gene: TRBJ2-7; clone size: few; CDR3 DNA: TGTGCCAGCAGTCACCCCGGGACGGCCGCCTACGAGCAGTACTTC; CDR3 protein: CASSHPGTAAYEQYF
D gene: .; V gene: TRBV5-1; J gene: TRBJ2-3; clone size: .; CDR3 DNA: TGCGCCAGCAGCTGGTCGTCGGGGAGCAGCACAGATACGCAGTATTTT; CDR3 protein: CASSWSSGSSTDTQYF
D gene: TRBD1; V gene: TRBV30; J gene: TRBJ2-7; clone size: .; CDR3 DNA: TGTGCCTGGAGTATGGACAGGGGCCTCCTTTACGAGCAGTACTTC; CDR3 protein: CAWSMDRGLLYEQYF
D gene: .; V gene: TRBV7-8; J gene: TRBJ2-2; clone size: few; CDR3 DNA: TGTGCCAGCAGCTTAGACGGTCACCGTACGGCGAACACCGGGGAGCTGTTTTTT; CDR3 protein: CASSLDGHRTANTGELFF
D gene: .; V gene: TRBV20-1; J gene: TRBJ1-5; clone size: .; CDR3 DNA: TGCAGTGCTAATTTACCAGGGGGCAATCAGCCCCAGCATTTT; CDR3 protein: CSANLPGGNQPQHF
D gene: .; V gene: TRBV5-1; J gene: TRBJ2-7; clone size: .; CDR3 DNA: TGCGCCAGCGCCCTCCCGACAGGATCAGCCTACGAGCAGTACTTC; CDR3 protein: CASALPTGSAYEQYF
D gene: TRBD1; V gene: TRBV5-1; J gene: TRBJ2-2; clone size: .; CDR3 DNA: TGCGCCAGCAGCCGCGCGACAGGGGGCGAGCTGTTTTTT; CDR3 protein: CASSRATGGELFF
D gene: .; V gene: TRBV5-1; J gene: TRBJ1-1; clone size: .; CDR3 DNA: TGCGCCAGCAGCCCCGATGGGGCGAATGAAGCTTTCTTT; CDR3 protein: CASSPDGANEAFF
D gene: .; V gene: TRBV12-3/TRBV12-4; J gene: TRBJ2-3; clone size: .; CDR3 DNA: TGTGCCAGCACTAAGGGCCGGGGTAAAGGCCAAGATACGCAGTATTTT; CDR3 protein: CASTKGRGKGQDTQYF
D gene: .; V gene: TRBV20-1; J gene: TRBJ1-1; clone size: .; CDR3 DNA: TGCAGTGCTAGAGAGGAGAGGGCAGGTTGGGTGAACACTGAAGCTTTCTTT; CDR3 protein: CSAREERAGWVNTEAFF